This T cell receptor beta chain was identified in a study of T cell responses to AZD1222 COVID-19 vaccine. Broader study findings: Per reports, nearly half of all spike-specific TCRs target regions that are unmutated in variants. Distributed over spike, vaccine-associated CD4 TCRs predominated at 160-218 and 743-854.

As regards this clone: Its antigen is unidentified.

Measured with immunoSEQ multiplex PCR; TCRdb has only the in-frame clones, and not every one. The sample shows 130,000 to 150,000 clones, approximately 93% of them seen only once. V lost 6 bases, J lost 4 bases, and 13 bases lay in between. Germline V gives CDR1 MGHDK, CDR2 SYGVNS. The CDR3 consists of 14 residues. The rearrangement uses TRBV25-1 and TRBJ2-1; D uncertain. This receptor was identified in an adult who had recovered from COVID-19. Sequenced here: peripheral blood, sampled after recovery from COVID-19. The CDR3 nucleotides read TGTGCCAGCAGGTATTCGGGCTCTTACAATGAGCAGTTCTTC. It is translated as CASRYSGSYNEQFF. The variable domain in full, with the rest retrieved from reference TRBV25-1 and TRBJ2-1, is EADIYQTPRYLVIGTGKKITLECSQTMGHDKMYWYQQDPGMELHLIHYSYGVNSTEKGDLSSESTVSRIRTEHFPLTLESARPSHTSQYLCASRYSGSYNEQFFGPGTRLTVL.